Reported below is one T cell receptor (beta chain). Its antigen remains unidentified. This sequence may be a read error, since a much larger clone differs from it by one base. Using 10%, 30% or 50% RNA, naive CD8 libraries were derived from approximately 20,000 to 1,000,000 sorted cells. Previously described methods with listed TCR primers produced the bulk TCR libraries. TCRdb re-derived calls from the PCR reads in MiXCR, one entry per CDR3 protein. The data show some 320,000 distinct CDR3 sequences, 24% seen once. These data belong to a study of molecular identifiers for immune sequencing clone quantification. Study-level points and caveats: Single-cell amounts of spiked Jurkat TCR RNA were reportedly detectable among approximately 1 million naive cells.

V gave up 7 bases and J gave up 9 bases, with 28 bases separating them. Germline assignment: CDR1 MGHDK and CDR2 SYGVNS. The CDR3 runs 17 residues. The source of this sequence is a human donor in good health. Some libraries in this study had Jurkat cell RNA spiked in. The sequenced material came from naive CD8+ T cells from blood, with Jurkat cell RNA spiked in. Subset defined: FACS-sorted CD8+CD4-CCR7+CD45RA+ naive T cells. The genes are TRBV25-1 and TRBJ2-1, with D possibly matching TRBD2 (6 bases). The CDR3 reads CASTPQWAPQFGGEQFF. The CDR3 DNA follows: TGTGCCAGCACCCCGCAGTGGGCCCCTCAGTTCGGGGGTGAGCAGTTCTTC.